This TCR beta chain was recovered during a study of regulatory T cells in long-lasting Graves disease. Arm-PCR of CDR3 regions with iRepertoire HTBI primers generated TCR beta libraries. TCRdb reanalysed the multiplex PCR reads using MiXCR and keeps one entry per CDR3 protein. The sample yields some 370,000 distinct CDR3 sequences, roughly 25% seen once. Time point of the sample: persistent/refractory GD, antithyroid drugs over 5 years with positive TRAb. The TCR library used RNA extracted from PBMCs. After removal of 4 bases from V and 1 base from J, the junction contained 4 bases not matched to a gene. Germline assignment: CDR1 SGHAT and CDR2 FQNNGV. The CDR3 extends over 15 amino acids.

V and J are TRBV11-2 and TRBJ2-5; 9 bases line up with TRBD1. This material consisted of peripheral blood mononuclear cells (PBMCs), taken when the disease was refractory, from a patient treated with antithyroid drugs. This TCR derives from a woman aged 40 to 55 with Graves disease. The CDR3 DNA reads TGTGCCAGCAGCTCAGGGACAGGGTTCCAAGAGACCCAGTACTTC. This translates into CASSSGTGFQETQYF.